Ten or more counts support the clone carrying this T cell receptor (beta chain). This specimen belongs to a study of Graves' ophthalmopathy and Graves' hyperthyroidism. Beta-chain TCR CDR3 regions were amplified from RNA transcripts. Amplification began with first-round RT-PCR using HTBI primers, then second-round multiplex PCR was performed. Each CDR3 protein gets one entry after TCRdb re-called the multiplex PCR reads with MiXCR. The sample lists approximately 1.2 million distinct CDR3 sequences, about 38% occurring once. Germline V gene data show CDR1 as DFQATT and CDR2 as SNEGSKA (reference sequence). V lost 4 bases and J 8 bases, leaving 18 bases between the germline ends. The CDR3 runs to 14 residues. Each hyperthyroidism patient was newly diagnosed, with under 2 months' duration, and aged 18 to 65.

Sequencing was performed on peripheral blood or thyroid tissue (not recorded which). This clonotype was sampled from an adult man with Graves' hyperthyroidism. The V gene is TRBV20-1, the J gene TRBJ1-3; maybe TRBD1 (5 bases). In DNA, the CDR3 is TGCAGTGCTACCCGGGACGGACGAACGGACACCATATATTTT. Translated: CSATRDGRTDTIYF.